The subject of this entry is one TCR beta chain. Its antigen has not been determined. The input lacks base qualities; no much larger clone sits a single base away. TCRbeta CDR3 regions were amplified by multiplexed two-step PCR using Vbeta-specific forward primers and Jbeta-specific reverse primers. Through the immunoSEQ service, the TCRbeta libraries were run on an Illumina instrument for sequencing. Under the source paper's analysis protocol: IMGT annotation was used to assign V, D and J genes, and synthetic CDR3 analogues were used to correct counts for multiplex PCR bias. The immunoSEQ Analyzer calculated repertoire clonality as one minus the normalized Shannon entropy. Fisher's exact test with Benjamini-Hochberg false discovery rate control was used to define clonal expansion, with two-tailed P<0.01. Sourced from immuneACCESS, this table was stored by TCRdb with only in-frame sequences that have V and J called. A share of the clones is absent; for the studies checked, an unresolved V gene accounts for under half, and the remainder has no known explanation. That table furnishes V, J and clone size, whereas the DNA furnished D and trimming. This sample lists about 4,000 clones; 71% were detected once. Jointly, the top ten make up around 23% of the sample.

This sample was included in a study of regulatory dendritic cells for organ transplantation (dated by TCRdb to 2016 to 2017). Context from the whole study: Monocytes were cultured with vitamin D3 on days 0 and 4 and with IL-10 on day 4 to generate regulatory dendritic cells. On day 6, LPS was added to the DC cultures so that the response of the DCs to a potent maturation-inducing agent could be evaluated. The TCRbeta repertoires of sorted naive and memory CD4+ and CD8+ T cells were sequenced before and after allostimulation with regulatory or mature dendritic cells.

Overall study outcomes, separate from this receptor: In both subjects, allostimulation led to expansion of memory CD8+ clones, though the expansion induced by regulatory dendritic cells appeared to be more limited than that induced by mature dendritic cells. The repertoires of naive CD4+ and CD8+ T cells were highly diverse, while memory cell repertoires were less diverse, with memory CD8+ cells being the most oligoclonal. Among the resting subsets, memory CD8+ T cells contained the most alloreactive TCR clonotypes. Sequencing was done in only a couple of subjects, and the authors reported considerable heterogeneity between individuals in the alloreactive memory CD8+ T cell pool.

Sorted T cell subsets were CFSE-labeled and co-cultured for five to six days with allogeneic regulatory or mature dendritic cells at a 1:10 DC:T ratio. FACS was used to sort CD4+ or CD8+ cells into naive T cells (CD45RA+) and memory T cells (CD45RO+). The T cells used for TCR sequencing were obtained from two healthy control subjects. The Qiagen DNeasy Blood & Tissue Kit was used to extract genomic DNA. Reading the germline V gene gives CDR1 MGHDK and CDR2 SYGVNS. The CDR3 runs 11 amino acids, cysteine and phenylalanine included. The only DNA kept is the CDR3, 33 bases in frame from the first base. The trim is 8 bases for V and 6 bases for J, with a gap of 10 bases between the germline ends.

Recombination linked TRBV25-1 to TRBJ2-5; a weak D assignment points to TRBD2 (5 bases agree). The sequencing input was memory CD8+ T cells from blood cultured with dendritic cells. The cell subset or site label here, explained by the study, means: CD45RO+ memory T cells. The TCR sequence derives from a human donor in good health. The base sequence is TGTGCCAGCGGGAGAGGGCAGACCCAGTACTTC. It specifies CASGRGQTQYF.